The source of this T cell receptor beta chain is a study of blood T cells in healthy people across ages. General observations from the study: Getting older went along with TCR beta diversity per million T cells dropping roughly linearly. Donor CMV infection status was unknown, possibly confounding age-related changes in expanded clonotypes. Whereas aged donors had fewer naive CD4+ cells, long-lived donors had more of them and higher diversity.

Together with a sample-barcoded 5' primer, a J-beta primer mix was included in a second PCR lasting about 6 to 11 cycles. TCRdb analysed the 5' RACE reads with MiXCR anew, one entry per CDR3 protein. Of 790,000 or so distinct CDR3 sequences in the sample, roughly 56% were seen once. Extraction yielded at least 6 micrograms of total RNA per sample. CDR1 SQVTM and CDR2 ANQGSEA come from the germline V gene. There are 12 residues in the CDR3. V gave up 4 bases and J gave up 12 bases; unmatched junction bases: 12. On this clonotype: What it binds is unknown.

This rearrangement joins TRBV29-1 to TRBJ2-7, with TRBD2 matching over 7 bases. Sequencing input: blood. The receptor comes from a man aged 35 to 55 in good health. The CDR3 nucleotides read TGCAGCGTTGCCAGGGCGGGAGAGACCCGGTACTTC. Translated, it gives CSVARAGETRYF.